One sample yielded the 26 T cell receptor beta chains listed below, sequenced in a study of monozygotic twins with cystic fibrosis. Data came from immunoSEQ multiplex PCR; TCRdb stores just in-frame clones and leaves some out. The sample includes 15,000 to 20,000 clones, approximately 96% of them seen just once. Specimen: blood. These receptors came from a woman under 40 with cystic fibrosis.

The rearrangement links TRBV6-6 to TRBJ2-2, with D hard to call. V lost 6 bases and J 8 bases, leaving 7 bases between the germline ends. Germline assignment: CDR1 MNHNY and CDR2 SVGAGI (reference sequence). CDR3 size: 11 residues. The CDR3 spells CASSNVGELFF. The CDR3 DNA reads TGTGCCAGCAGCAATGTTGGGGAGCTGTTTTTT.

The rearrangement joins TRBV1 to TRBJ2-1; the D call TRBD1 from the table was never checked on the DNA. TRBV1 is labeled a pseudogene. The CDR3 has 16 amino acids. Here the CDR3 DNA reads TGCACCAGCAGCCAAGTTTTAAGGGACAGCTACAATGAGCAGTTCTTC. Its translation is CTSSQVLRDSYNEQFF.

This clone has more than one count but fewer than ten. The chain joins TRBV27 to TRBJ2-1; no firm D call. Trimming pared 5 bases from V and 4 bases from J, leaving 15 bases between. CDR3 length: 15 amino acids. Germline loops: CDR1 MNHEY, CDR2 SMNVEV (reference sequence). The CDR3 sequence is CASSLSLPRYNEQFF. The CDR3 DNA reads TGTGCCAGCAGTCTTAGCCTTCCGCGGTACAATGAGCAGTTCTTC.

This clone was counted a single time. This rearrangement joins TRBV5-4 to TRBJ2-7, with 9 bases that match TRBD2. The germline gives CDR1 SGHNT, CDR2 YYREEE (reference sequence). J was trimmed by 6 bases and V by 4 bases; bases with no gene match: 5. This CDR3 is 13 amino acids long. The chain's CDR3 is CASSGGTSSEQYF. DNA for the CDR3: TGTGCCAGCAGCGGAGGGACTAGCAGCGAGCAGTACTTC.

The chain recombines TRBV7-6 with TRBJ2-1; tentatively, D is TRBD2 (5 bases). The CDR3 length is 13 residues. The germline V gene encodes CDR1 SGHVS and CDR2 FNYEAQ. The ends were cut back, 0 bases at V and 6 bases at J, with 6 bases in the middle. The CDR3 region has the DNA TGTGCCAGCAGCTTAGCCGGGATCAATGAGCAGTTCTTC. Residues: CASSLAGINEQFF.

The chain carries TRBV2 and TRBJ1-5, with D maybe TRBD1 (6 bases). The CDR3 covers 14 residues. Germline CDR1 reads SNHLY; CDR2 reads FYNNEI. V lost 7 bases and J 6 bases, leaving 16 bases between the germline ends. The CDR3 coding sequence is TGTGCCAGCACCGGTGGGGGGGGCAGTCAGCCCCAGCATTTT. It codes for CASTGGGGSQPQHF.

The chain is built from TRBV5-1 and TRBJ2-5; 9 nucleotides line up with TRBD1. Germline trimming cut 4 bases from V and 5 bases from J; bases unmatched to any gene: 6. The CDR3 has 14 amino acids. The germline V gene encodes CDR1 SGHRS and CDR2 YFSETQ. DNA of the CDR3: TGCGCCAGCAGCCCCGGACAGGGGTCGGAGACCCAGTACTTC. Encoded protein: CASSPGQGSETQYF.

This rearrangement joins TRBV6-1 to TRBJ2-2, with D hard to call. The CDR3 covers 14 residues. Trimming took 4 bases from V and 0 from J, leaving 6 bases between them. CDR1 is MNHNS, CDR2 SASEGT, per germline. The CDR3 coding sequence is TGTGCCAGCAGTGGTCATACGAACACCGGGGAGCTGTTTTTT. Amino acids: CASSGHTNTGELFF.

V and J are TRBV10-3 and TRBJ2-5; 7 nucleotides agree with TRBD2. V lost 6 bases, J lost 0 bases, and 4 bases stayed unmatched. Germline CDR1 and CDR2: ENHRY and SYGVKD. The CDR3 sequence is 14 residues long. The CDR3 here is CAIRGGTDQETQYF. The CDR3 region has the DNA TGTGCCATCAGGGGGGGGACTGACCAAGAGACCCAGTACTTC.

This clone was observed once. The rearrangement links TRBV7-2 to TRBJ2-7, with D unresolved. Trimming pared 5 bases from V and 0 bases from J, leaving 17 bases between. The CDR3 length is 16 residues. Looked up from germline, CDR1 is SGHTA and CDR2 is FQGNSA. The CDR3 nucleotides read TGTGCCAGCAGCCCCGTCTCAACTCCCGGCTCCTACGAGCAGTACTTC. Translated: CASSPVSTPGSYEQYF.

CDR3 sequence reads: CASSSRTVSFTSNQPQHF. As DNA, the CDR3 is TGTGCCAGCAGCTCCCGGACAGTTAGTTTTACTAGCAATCAGCCCCAGCATTTT. This chain uses TRBV7-2 with TRBJ1-5; D may be TRBD1 (6 bases). In germline, CDR1 is SGHTA, CDR2 FQGNSA. The CDR3 sequence is 18 residues long. Trimming stripped 4 bases from V and 0 bases from J, with 19 bases between.

This clone appeared a single time. The V and J genes are TRBV7-2 and TRBJ2-1, with D uncertain. V shed 5 bases and J shed 9 bases, with 11 bases lying between them. CDR3 length: 12 amino acids. Germline V gene lookup returns CDR1 SGHTA and CDR2 FQGNSA. The CDR3 nucleotides read TGTGCCAGCAGCCTCCGTTTGGGTGAGCAGTTCTTC. Translation: CASSLRLGEQFF.

The chain uses TRBV5-1 and TRBJ2-5; no firm D call. Trimming took off 4 bases at V and 5 bases at J, with 12 bases between the two ends. Per the germline V gene, CDR1 is SGHRS and CDR2 is YFSETQ. CDR3 length: 13 amino acids. The CDR3 loop is CASSAVEEETQYF. The CDR3 DNA reads as TGCGCCAGCAGCGCAGTAGAGGAGGAGACCCAGTACTTC.

The V gene is TRBV29-1, the J gene TRBJ1-1, with D possibly being TRBD1 (5 bases). The CDR3 runs to 12 residues. V shed 4 bases and J shed 2 bases, with 8 bases lying between them. Germline CDR1 is SQVTM and CDR2 is ANQGSEA. The CDR3 loop is CSVVRGNTEAFF. The CDR3, as DNA: TGCAGCGTTGTAAGGGGTAACACTGAAGCTTTCTTT.

The chain combines TRBV27 with TRBJ1-1, with TRBD1 as a possible D gene (5 bases). The V gene's germline CDR1 is MNHEY and CDR2 SMNVEV (reference sequence). Trimming left V 3 bases short and J 8 bases short, with 7 bases between. The CDR3 has 11 residues. The CDR3 sequence: CASSLRGEAFF. CDR3 nucleotides: TGTGCCAGCAGTTTGAGGGGAGAAGCTTTCTTT.

This clone appeared a single time. The chain joins TRBV28 to TRBJ1-5, with 7 positions matching TRBD1. There are 14 residues in the CDR3. V was clipped by 6 bases and J by 4 bases; unmatched bases: 6. From germline, CDR1 is MDHEN and CDR2 SYDVKM. The CDR3 bases are TGTGCCAGCAGGTCGGGACAGACGAATCAGCCCCAGCATTTT. Protein product: CASRSGQTNQPQHF.

This clone is a singleton in its sample. V and J are TRBV15 and TRBJ2-7; D is tentatively TRBD1 or TRBD2 (5 bases each). CDR3 length equals 11 residues. Trimming shortened V by 4 bases and J by 9 bases, and 10 bases separated the two germline ends. CDR1 and CDR2 from the germline V gene are LNHNV and YYDKDF (reference sequence). The chain's CDR3 is CATSIGTRQYF. In nucleotides, the CDR3 is TGTGCCACCAGCATAGGGACGCGGCAGTACTTC.

The chain links TRBV6-1 to TRBJ2-1; D is ambiguous. This CDR3 spans 12 amino acids. CDR1 is MNHNS, CDR2 SASEGT, per germline. Trimming removed 2 bases from V and 15 bases from J, with 14 bases in between. CDR3 region: CASSERGYSPFF. DNA of the CDR3: TGTGCCAGCAGTGAACGTGGCTACAGCCCGTTCTTC.

The gene calls are TRBV5-4 and TRBJ2-2, with TRBD2 matching 7 bases. This CDR3 has 16 residues. Trimming took 7 bases from V and 0 from J; bases not matched to a gene: 9. Germline assignment: CDR1 SGHNT and CDR2 YYREEE (reference sequence). CDR3 protein: CASRRAGPTNTGELFF. The CDR3 DNA follows: TGTGCCAGCCGTAGAGCGGGGCCTACGAACACCGGGGAGCTGTTTTTT.

V is TRBV15 and J is TRBJ2-7, with TRBD2 matching 8 bases. The germline CDR1 and CDR2 sequences are LNHNV and YYDKDF (reference sequence). V was clipped by 0 bases and J by 1 base; unmatched bases: 11. CDR3 size: 18 residues. In DNA, the CDR3 is TGTGCCACCAGCAGAGAAATTGCCGCGGGGGGCCTTTCCTACGAGCAGTACTTC. Its translation is CATSREIAAGGLSYEQYF.

The chain uses TRBV29-1 and TRBJ1-2; unclear D gene. The CDR3 is 14 amino acids. Germline values: CDR1 SQVTM, CDR2 ANQGSEA. V lost 6 bases and J 3 bases, leaving 17 bases between the germline ends. The DNA of the CDR3 is TGCAGCGTAGACCTCCCGGGGATCTACTATGGCTACACCTTC. This gives the protein CSVDLPGIYYGYTF.

The chain employs TRBV5-4 and TRBJ2-3, with D uncertain. Trimming removed 6 bases at V and 3 bases at J, with 11 bases between. The germline V gene encodes CDR1 SGHNT and CDR2 YYREEE (reference sequence). The CDR3 totals 13 residues. The CDR3 DNA reads TGTGCCAGCACCTACAGTGGGACAGATACGCAGTATTTT. It specifies CASTYSGTDTQYF.

The chain is built from TRBV9 and TRBJ2-3, with unresolved D. This CDR3 is 14 amino acids long. Germline-derived CDR1 and CDR2 are SGDLS and YYNGEE. Trimming took off 3 bases at V and 0 bases at J, with 8 bases between the two ends. The CDR3 coding sequence is TGTGCCAGCAGCGCTAGTCCCAGCACAGATACGCAGTATTTT. It translates to CASSASPSTDTQYF.

The chain carries TRBV29-1 and TRBJ2-1, with 7 bases identical to TRBD2. Germline lookup yields CDR1 SQVTM and CDR2 ANQGSEA. The CDR3 consists of 14 residues. V dropped 4 bases and J dropped 7; count of bases not matched to a gene: 10. The CDR3 loop is CSVAGLVLQNEQFF. CDR3 nucleotide sequence: TGCAGCGTTGCTGGACTAGTCCTACAAAATGAGCAGTTCTTC.

The chain couples TRBV4-1 to TRBJ2-7; 7 bases fit TRBD2. CDR3 length: 15 residues. V shed 4 bases, J shed 1 base, and the junction held 7 bases outside the gene matches. Germline CDR1 MGHRA, CDR2 YSYEKL. The CDR3 sequence is CASSLRDYDSYEQYF. CDR3 DNA sequence: TGCGCCAGCAGCCTCCGGGACTACGATTCCTACGAGCAGTACTTC.

This rearrangement joins TRBV4-3 to TRBJ2-7, with 8 bases matching TRBD1. Looked up from germline, CDR1 is LGHNA and CDR2 is YSLEER. The junction had 7 bases not matched to a gene; V was cut back by 4 bases and J by 2 bases. The CDR3 covers 15 residues. The CDR3 loop is CASSLGTGIPYEQYF. DNA of the CDR3: TGCGCCAGCAGCCTCGGGACAGGTATCCCCTACGAGCAGTACTTC.